This TCR beta chain was obtained from a study of OX40 agonist ivuxolimab in advanced cancers. V was pared by 1 base and J by 2 bases, with 8 bases between. CDR3 length: 15 residues. Germline CDR1 SEHNR, CDR2 FQNEAQ (reference sequence). Profiling relied on immunoSEQ multiplex PCR, and the TCRdb table lists in-frame clones only, not all of them. The sample records some 60,000 clones, 85% being singletons. A few counts support this clone. This chain connects TRBV7-9 to TRBJ1-4; D remains ambiguous. The TCR comes from an adult with an advanced solid tumor such as melanoma, head and neck, liver or kidney cancer. Source: CD4+ or CD8+ T cells sorted from blood, taken in a trial of the OX40 agonist ivuxolimab. Here the CDR3 reads CASSLVSVTNEKLFF. The CDR3 nucleotides are TGTGCCAGCAGCTTAGTGTCCGTTACTAATGAAAAACTGTTTTTT.